These 25 T cell receptor beta chains originate from one sample sequenced in a study of control samples from healthy donors and cancer patients. TCRdb keeps only in-frame clones here, not all; method: immunoSEQ multiplex PCR. The sample shows 170,000 or so clones, 90% to 95% of them seen only once. The sequenced sample was blood. Every receptor here comes from a man between 18 and 29 years old in good health.

The chain is built from TRBV10-3 and TRBJ1-1; D is possibly TRBD1 (5 bases). Trimming cost V 6 bases and J 1 base, with 15 bases left between them. From germline, CDR1 is ENHRY and CDR2 SYGVKD. The CDR3 length is 15 residues. The CDR3, as DNA: TGTGCCATCAGACGGGACCCCGGGGAGAACACTGAAGCTTTCTTT. Its translation is CAIRRDPGENTEAFF.

The chain couples TRBV14 to TRBJ1-1; TRBD1 agrees at 7 bases. Trimming removed 4 bases from V and 7 bases from J; junction bases left unmatched: 6. The germline V gene encodes CDR1 SGHDN and CDR2 FVKESK. This CDR3 comprises 13 residues. CDR3 loop: CASSPLDRIEAFF. CDR3 in DNA: TGTGCCAGCAGCCCTTTGGACAGGATTGAAGCTTTCTTT.

The chain employs TRBV29-1 and TRBJ1-6; D may be TRBD1 (5 bases). The CDR3 length is 13 residues. The V end was cut by 4 bases, the J end by 5 bases, with 9 bases between. The V gene's germline CDR1 is SQVTM and CDR2 ANQGSEA. CDR3 sequence: CSVGQTDNSPLHF. The DNA for the CDR3 is TGCAGCGTTGGACAGACAGATAATTCACCCCTCCACTTT. Full variable domain (remainder filled in from reference TRBV29-1 and TRBJ1-6): SAVISQKPSRDICQRGTSLTIQCQVDSQVTMMFWYRQQPGQSLTLIATANQGSEATYESGFVIDKFPISRPNLTFSTLTVSNMSPEDSSIYLCSVGQTDNSPLHFGNGTRLTVT.

The chain carries TRBV5-4 and TRBJ1-3; the D is unclear. The germline V gene has CDR1 SGHNT and CDR2 YYREEE (reference sequence). The CDR3 runs 15 residues. Between the trimmed V and J ends, which lost 0 bases and 4 bases, there was a span of 11 bases. In DNA, the CDR3 is TGTGCCAGCAGCTTGGCCGGCCCGACGGGAAACACCATATATTTT. Protein: CASSLAGPTGNTIYF.

The rearrangement links TRBV5-1 to TRBJ2-5; possible D gene TRBD2, 7 bases. Trimming cost V 3 bases and J 4 bases, with 16 bases left between them. The CDR3 consists of 15 residues. The germline V gene encodes CDR1 SGHRS and CDR2 YFSETQ. As DNA, the CDR3 is TGCGCCAGCAGCTCTTTAGGGGGGGCTGGAGAGACCCAGTACTTC. It specifies CASSSLGGAGETQYF.

V is TRBV24-1 and J is TRBJ2-3; a possible D gene is TRBD1 (6 bases). The CDR3 runs 15 residues. Germline CDR1 KGHDR, CDR2 SFDVKD. The V end was cut by 5 bases, the J end by 0 bases, with 11 bases between. The CDR3 here is CATSAWGPSTDTQYF. As DNA, the CDR3 is TGTGCCACCAGTGCCTGGGGGCCGAGCACAGATACGCAGTATTTT.

V is TRBV21-1 and J is TRBJ2-7. TRBV21-1 is described as a pseudogene. The CDR3 sequence is 14 residues long. CDR3: CASSKATPYGEQYF. As DNA, the CDR3 is TGTGCCAGCAGCAAAGCTACCCCTTATGGCGAGCAGTACTTC.

The rearrangement links TRBV5-4 to TRBJ2-7; 10 bases fit TRBD1. The CDR3 totals 14 residues. The germline gives CDR1 SGHNT, CDR2 YYREEE (reference sequence). The V gene end was trimmed by 4 bases and the J gene end by 5 bases; junction bases not matched to a gene: 6. The CDR3 nucleotides read TGTGCCAGCAGCCCCTGGACAGGGGGGGACGAGCAGTACTTC. Its translation: CASSPWTGGDEQYF.

The chain links TRBV6-6 to TRBJ2-7; no clear D gene. This CDR3 contains 12 residues. The ends were cut back, 6 bases at V and 0 bases at J, with 6 bases in the middle. Germline values: CDR1 MNHNY, CDR2 SVGAGI (reference sequence). As DNA, the CDR3 is TGTGCCAGCAGCCCCCCCTCCTACGAGCAGTACTTC. Translation gives CASSPPSYEQYF.

The V gene is TRBV6-5, the J gene TRBJ1-2; 8 bases are a match to TRBD1. The CDR3 loop spans 14 amino acids. V shed 7 bases, J shed 6 bases, and the junction held 10 bases outside the gene matches. Germline V gives CDR1 MNHEY, CDR2 SVGAGI. CDR3 loop: CASTVLTGEHGYTF. In DNA form, the CDR3 reads TGTGCCAGCACCGTTCTGACAGGGGAACATGGCTACACCTTC.

This clone is a singleton in its sample. V and J are TRBV3-1 (or the pseudogene TRBV3-2) and TRBJ2-1; D not resolved. V was trimmed by 5 bases and J by 5 bases, leaving 16 bases between them. Germline CDR1 LGHDT, CDR2 YNNKEL (reference sequence). The CDR3 covers 15 residues. CDR3 sequence (DNA): TGTGCCAGCAGCTACTACCCCGACCAAAACAATGAGCAGTTCTTC. Its protein product is CASSYYPDQNNEQFF.

The chain recombines TRBV7-9 with TRBJ1-2; 9 bases are shared with TRBD1. The CDR3 runs 12 residues. The J segment lost 6 bases and the V segment lost 5 bases, leaving 1 base of the junction unmatched. Looked up from germline, CDR1 is SEHNR and CDR2 is FQNEAQ (reference sequence). CDR3 loop: CASSRTGDGYTF. The CDR3, as DNA: TGTGCCAGCAGCAGGACAGGGGATGGCTACACCTTC.

The V call is TRBV3-1 (or the pseudogene TRBV3-2), the J call TRBJ1-1; maybe TRBD1 (6 bases). V was pared by 0 bases and J by 8 bases, with 10 bases between. The CDR3 runs to 13 residues. Germline V gene sequence: CDR1 LGHDT, CDR2 YNNKEL (reference sequence). The CDR3 DNA reads TGTGCCAGCAGCCAAGATGAACAGGGCGAAGCTTTCTTT. This encodes CASSQDEQGEAFF.

This rearrangement joins TRBV2 to TRBJ1-1; TRBD1 agrees at 11 bases. CDR3 length: 17 amino acids. Germline V gene lookup returns CDR1 SNHLY and CDR2 FYNNEI. Trimming cost V 2 bases and J 0 bases; bases outside gene matches: 5. CDR3 sequence (DNA): TGTGCCAGCAGTGAATCGGGACAGGGGGTAGTGAACACTGAAGCTTTCTTT. Amino acids: CASSESGQGVVNTEAFF. Combining the CDR3 with reference TRBV2 and TRBJ1-1 gives the whole variable domain EPEVTQTPSHQVTQMGQEVILRCVPISNHLYFYWYRQILGQKVEFLVSFYNNEISEKSEIFDDQFSVERPDGSNFTLKIRSTKLEDSAMYFCASSESGQGVVNTEAFFGQGTRLTVV.

CDR3 coding DNA: TGCAGTGCTAGCGGAAACAATGAGCAGTTCTTC. It is translated as CSASGNNEQFF. V and J are TRBV20-1 and TRBJ2-1; D remains ambiguous. The V end lost 3 bases, the J end lost 5 bases, and 5 bases lay between the germline ends. Germline V gene lookup returns CDR1 DFQATT and CDR2 SNEGSKA (reference sequence). CDR3 length: 11 amino acids.

The rearrangement joins TRBV9 to TRBJ2-1; 7 nucleotides align to TRBD2. Germline V gene lookup returns CDR1 SGDLS and CDR2 YYNGEE. CDR3 size: 16 residues. V dropped 4 bases and J dropped 1; count of bases not matched to a gene: 8. This CDR3 reads CASSPLSGGSYNEQFF. CDR3 nucleotide sequence: TGTGCCAGCAGCCCCCTTTCGGGGGGTTCCTACAATGAGCAGTTCTTC. The full variable domain, completed using reference TRBV9 and TRBJ2-1, is DSGVTQTPKHLITATGQRVTLRCSPRSGDLSVYWYQQSLDQGLQFLIQYYNGEERAKGNILERFSAQQFPDLHSELNLSSLELGDSALYFCASSPLSGGSYNEQFFGPGTRLTVL.

The rearrangement links TRBV24-1 to TRBJ2-3; D possibly matches TRBD1 or TRBD2 (5 bases each). In germline, CDR1 is KGHDR, CDR2 SFDVKD. With 6 bases removed from V and 2 bases from J, the gap between germline ends came to 11 bases. The CDR3 extends over 14 amino acids. CDR3 protein: CATSFVGDTDTQYF. The CDR3 DNA is TGTGCCACCAGTTTTGTGGGGGACACAGATACGCAGTATTTT.

The V call is TRBV2, the J call TRBJ1-2; D unclear. Per germline, CDR1 SNHLY and CDR2 FYNNEI. This CDR3 comprises 15 residues. Trimming shortened V by 4 bases and J by 0 bases, and 12 bases separated the two germline ends. The CDR3, as DNA: TGTGCCAGCAGTGGGGCGGGGAATTCTAACTATGGCTACACCTTC. Amino acids: CASSGAGNSNYGYTF.

A single count supports this clone. The gene calls are TRBV12-5 and TRBJ2-7; D uncertain. V lost 4 bases and J lost 6, with 7 bases in between. The germline gives CDR1 LGHNT, CDR2 FRNRAP. CDR3 length: 11 residues. The DNA for the CDR3 is TGTGCTAGTGGTTCCGCCACCGAGCAGTACTTC. Its translation: CASGSATEQYF.

The chain has TRBV6-1 and TRBJ1-2, with 7 bases lining up with TRBD1. J lost 4 bases, V lost 2 bases, and 10 bases had no gene match. Germline V gene data show CDR1 as MNHNS and CDR2 as SASEGT. CDR3 length: 16 amino acids. The DNA for the CDR3 is TGTGCCAGCAGTGAAAGACGTGAGTGGACAGGCTATGGCTACACCTTC. Translated: CASSERREWTGYGYTF.

The chain has TRBV18 and TRBJ2-2; D is unresolved. Deletions cut 2 bases from V and 7 bases from J, with 14 bases between. This CDR3 contains 15 residues. Germline CDR1 is KGHSH and CDR2 is LQKENI. The CDR3 DNA sequence: TGTGCCAGCTCACCAGGGATCGGTCAACTCGGGGAGCTGTTTTTT. This gives the protein CASSPGIGQLGELFF.

The chain has TRBV7-6 and TRBJ2-1; 8 positions agree with TRBD2. The CDR3 consists of 17 residues. V dropped 4 bases and J dropped 0; count of bases not matched to a gene: 8. From germline, CDR1 is SGHVS and CDR2 FNYEAQ. CDR3 residues: CASSSPGGVSSYNEQFF. Written as DNA, the CDR3 is TGTGCCAGCAGCTCCCCCGGGGGGGTCAGCTCCTACAATGAGCAGTTCTTC. Full variable domain (missing parts from reference TRBV7-6 and TRBJ2-1): GAGVSQSPRYKVTKRGQDVALRCDPISGHVSLYWYRQALGQGPEFLTYFNYEAQQDKSGLPNDRFSAERPEGSISTLTIQRTEQRDSAMYRCASSSPGGVSSYNEQFFGPGTRLTVL.

The chain combines TRBV28 with TRBJ2-2, with D tentatively TRBD1 (6 bases). Trimming left V 7 bases short and J 1 base short, with 7 bases between. Germline V lookup: CDR1 MDHEN, CDR2 SYDVKM. The CDR3 loop spans 13 amino acids. As DNA, the CDR3 is TGTGCCAGCACAGGGGTGAACACCGGGGAGCTGTTTTTT. Amino acid sequence: CASTGVNTGELFF.

The rearrangement uses TRBV18 and TRBJ1-1; 7 bases map to TRBD1. Germline V CDR1 and CDR2: KGHSH, LQKENI. V lost 6 bases and J lost 5; bases outside the gene matches: 18. CDR3 size: 17 residues. The CDR3 coding sequence is TGTGCCAGCTCCCCTCCGAATCAGGGGGTAACAGGGACTGAAGCTTTCTTT. This encodes CASSPPNQGVTGTEAFF.

This clone was seen a single time. This chain connects TRBV18 to TRBJ2-7; 7 nucleotides match TRBD1. V was clipped by 5 bases and J by 3 bases; unmatched bases: 4. In germline, CDR1 is KGHSH, CDR2 LQKENI. This CDR3 has 13 amino acids. The CDR3 sequence: CASSAGTDYEQYF. In nucleotides, the CDR3 is TGTGCCAGCTCAGCCGGGACAGACTACGAGCAGTACTTC.